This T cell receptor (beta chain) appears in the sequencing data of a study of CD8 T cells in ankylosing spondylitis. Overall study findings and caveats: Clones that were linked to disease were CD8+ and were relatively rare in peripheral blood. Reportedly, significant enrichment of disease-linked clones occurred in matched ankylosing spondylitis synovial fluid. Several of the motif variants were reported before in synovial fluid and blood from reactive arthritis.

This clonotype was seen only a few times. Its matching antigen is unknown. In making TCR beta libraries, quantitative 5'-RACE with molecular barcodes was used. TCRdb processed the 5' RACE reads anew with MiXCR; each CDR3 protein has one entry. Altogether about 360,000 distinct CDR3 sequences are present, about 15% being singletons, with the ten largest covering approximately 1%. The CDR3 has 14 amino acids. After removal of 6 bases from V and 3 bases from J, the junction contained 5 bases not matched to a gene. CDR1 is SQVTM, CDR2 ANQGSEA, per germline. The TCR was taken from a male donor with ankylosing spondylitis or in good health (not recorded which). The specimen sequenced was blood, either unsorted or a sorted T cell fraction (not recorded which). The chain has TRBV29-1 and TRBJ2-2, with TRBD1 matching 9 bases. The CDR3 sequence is CSVSGQGYTGELFF. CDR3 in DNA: TGCAGCGTCTCGGGACAGGGCTACACCGGGGAGCTGTTTTTT.